A single sample gave rise to the 27 T cell receptor beta chains below, sequenced in a study of Ad26.COV2.S vaccination and SARS-CoV-2 variants. Regarding treatment: roughly 19 received Ad26.COV2.S at low or high dose, single or two shots; a few received placebo; per-sample allocation not given. Sampling happened 63 days after the first vaccine or placebo injection. Data came from immunoSEQ multiplex PCR; TCRdb stores just in-frame clones and leaves some out. The top ten hold 1.5% to 2% of the sample, which has fewer than 400,000 clones, around 83% seen once. Sequencing was performed on peripheral blood, taken in a trial of Ad26.COV2.S vaccine versus placebo. All receptors come from a person aged 18-65 years who received the Ad26.COV2.S COVID-19 vaccine or a placebo.

The chain recombines TRBV19 with TRBJ2-2; 8 bases agree with TRBD2. Losses at the gene ends were 1 base for V and 1 base for J; bases not matched to a gene: 2. Germline CDR1 reads LNHDA; CDR2 reads SQIVND (reference sequence). The CDR3 runs to 16 residues. The DNA for the CDR3 is TGTGCCAGTAGTATAGTAAGCGGGGGGAACACCGGGGAGCTGTTTTTT. It codes for CASSIVSGGNTGELFF.

This clone was observed once. The chain combines TRBV19 with TRBJ2-3; the match to TRBD2 covers 10 bases. CDR1 is LNHDA, CDR2 SQIVND, per germline (reference sequence). This CDR3 has 16 amino acids. Trimming cost V 4 bases and J 5 bases; bases outside gene matches: 9. CDR3 residues: CASSNKLAGLEDTQYF. CDR3 sequence (DNA): TGTGCCAGTAGTAATAAACTAGCGGGATTGGAAGATACGCAGTATTTT.

As for this clone: Its ends do not fully match the called genes, so a read error is possible. The J gene is TRBJ2-3, the V gene TRBV18; D is perhaps TRBD2 (6 bases). Germline assignment: CDR1 KGHSH and CDR2 LQKENI. CDR3 length: 17 amino acids. The CDR3 nucleotides are TGTGCCAGCTCAACACCTAGCGAGTCCTACTACACAGATACGCAGTATTTT. Its translation: CASSTPSESYYTDTQYF.

The V and J genes are TRBV3-1 (or the pseudogene TRBV3-2) and TRBJ2-2; D is perhaps TRBD1 (5 bases). The CDR3 loop spans 14 amino acids. CDR1 and CDR2 (germline): LGHDT, YNNKEL (reference sequence). Deletions cut 4 bases from V and 4 bases from J, with 10 bases between. The CDR3 region is CASSLGHSTGELFF. CDR3 sequence (DNA): TGTGCCAGCAGCCTCGGACATTCCACCGGGGAGCTGTTTTTT.

The chain links TRBV7-9 to TRBJ2-7, with 12 positions matching TRBD2. Trimming removed 5 bases from V and 0 bases from J; junction bases left unmatched: 8. Germline CDR1 and CDR2: SEHNR and FQNEAQ (reference sequence). CDR3 size: 17 residues. The CDR3 DNA reads TGTGCCAGCAGCCAACGACTAGCGGGGGCGAGCTCCTACGAGCAGTACTTC. It codes for CASSQRLAGASSYEQYF.

V usage is TRBV12-3 or TRBV12-4 and J usage is TRBJ1-6; D unresolved. The V end was cut by 4 bases, the J end by 7 bases, with 8 bases between. This CDR3 is built from 13 residues. CDR3 sequence (DNA): TGTGCCAGCAGTTCGGACTTGAATTCACCCCTCCACTTT. Its translation: CASSSDLNSPLHF.

The chain is built from TRBV3-1 (or the pseudogene TRBV3-2) and TRBJ1-1; D unclear. The CDR3 has 12 residues. The germline V gene has CDR1 LGHDT and CDR2 YNNKEL (reference sequence). V lost 4 bases, J lost 4 bases, and 7 bases lay in between. Here the CDR3 reads CASSPLGTEAFF. DNA of the CDR3: TGTGCCAGCAGCCCCCTAGGCACTGAAGCTTTCTTT.

The chain carries TRBV5-5 and TRBJ2-7; TRBD2 might be the D (5 bases). CDR1 and CDR2 from the germline V gene are SGHKS and YYEKEE (reference sequence). V shed 9 bases and J shed 9 bases, with 25 bases lying between them. The CDR3 consists of 14 residues. The CDR3 DNA reads as TGTGCCACCCCCCGAGGACTGCCCGCTGACGGGCAGTACTTC. Encoded protein: CATPRGLPADGQYF.

The genes are TRBV5-8 and TRBJ1-1, with D hard to call. This CDR3 comprises 13 residues. Germline V gives CDR1 SGHTS, CDR2 YDEGEE. The V end lost 2 bases, the J end lost 0 bases, and 5 bases lay between the germline ends. CDR3 nucleotide sequence: TGTGCCAGCAGCTTTAGGATGAACACTGAAGCTTTCTTT. Its translation: CASSFRMNTEAFF.

This chain joins TRBV5-1 and TRBJ2-1; maybe TRBD1 (6 bases). The CDR3 runs to 14 residues. V lost 7 bases, J lost 8 bases, and 19 bases lay in between. Germline V lookup: CDR1 SGHRS, CDR2 YFSETQ. The CDR3 DNA reads TGCGCCAGCCAGGGGATTTCCGGGGCGGATGAGCAGTTCTTC. This sequence encodes CASQGISGADEQFF.

V is TRBV7-9 and J is TRBJ1-5; no firm D call. The V gene's germline CDR1 is SEHNR and CDR2 FQNEAQ (reference sequence). This CDR3 contains 18 residues. V lost 1 base and J 3 bases, leaving 19 bases between the germline ends. DNA of the CDR3: TGTGCCAGCAGCTTAGTTCCTCACGGTAGAGGTCACAATCAGCCCCAGCATTTT. Its protein product is CASSLVPHGRGHNQPQHF.

The V call is TRBV5-6, the J call TRBJ1-2; 9 nucleotides align to TRBD1. The CDR3 loop spans 14 amino acids. After removal of 4 bases from V and 6 bases from J, the junction contained 7 bases not matched to a gene. Germline V gene data show CDR1 as SGHDT and CDR2 as YYEEEE. The DNA of the CDR3 is TGTGCCAGCAGCGTGGACAGGGGTAAGGATGGCTACACCTTC. As protein: CASSVDRGKDGYTF.

The chain employs TRBV11-2 and TRBJ2-7; TRBD1 or TRBD2 may be the D gene (5 bases each). The germline V and J ends were trimmed by 4 bases and 3 bases, with 10 bases remaining between them. From germline, CDR1 is SGHAT and CDR2 FQNNGV. The CDR3 length is 13 residues. For the CDR3, the DNA is TGTGCCAGCAGCTCCGGGACGTACTACGAGCAGTACTTC. The encoded protein is CASSSGTYYEQYF.

This chain uses TRBV23-1 with TRBJ1-2; D may be TRBD1 (6 bases). TRBV23-1 is marked as an open reading frame, function uncertain. This CDR3 has 14 amino acids. V lost 8 bases and J lost 4, with 17 bases in between. The CDR3: CASPRDTPIYGYTF. The CDR3 nucleotides read TGCGCCAGCCCTCGGGACACCCCCATCTATGGCTACACCTTC.

This chain joins TRBV6-5 and TRBJ2-7, with D maybe TRBD1 (7 bases). Trimming took off 0 bases at V and 5 bases at J, with 14 bases between the two ends. The CDR3 runs to 15 residues. Germline lookup yields CDR1 MNHEY and CDR2 SVGAGI. Here the CDR3 DNA reads TGTGCCAGCAGTTACTCTGGACAGGACTATCACGAGCAGTACTTC. Its protein product is CASSYSGQDYHEQYF.

The chain joins TRBV30 to TRBJ2-7; D might be TRBD1 (5 bases). Germline CDR1 GTSNPN, CDR2 SVGIG (reference sequence). Trimming stripped 1 base from V and 4 bases from J, with 14 bases between. This CDR3 region has 14 residues. In nucleotides, the CDR3 is TGTGCCTGGAGTGCTGGAAACAGGCGGTACGAGCAGTACTTC. The encoded protein is CAWSAGNRRYEQYF.

This clone came up a few times. The chain has TRBV7-2 and TRBJ1-3; D ambiguous. Germline lookup yields CDR1 SGHTA and CDR2 FQGNSA. V gave up 6 bases and J gave up 2 bases, with 17 bases separating them. The CDR3 runs to 16 residues. CDR3 DNA: TGTGCCAGCAGTCCTCAGGCCTCGTTGGCTGGAAACACCATATATTTT. Encoded protein: CASSPQASLAGNTIYF.

J is TRBJ1-6 and V is TRBV27, with TRBD1 matching over 11 bases. CDR1 is MNHEY, CDR2 SMNVEV, per germline (reference sequence). The CDR3 has 17 amino acids. Trimming cost V 5 bases and J 10 bases; bases outside gene matches: 13. Written as DNA, the CDR3 is TGTGCCAGCAGTCGACAGGACAGGGGGCCGGTACAATCACCCCTCCACTTT. Protein sequence: CASSRQDRGPVQSPLHF.

The chain links TRBV12-3 or TRBV12-4 to TRBJ1-3; D might be TRBD1 (5 bases). This CDR3 spans 13 amino acids. V dropped 3 bases and J dropped 10 bases, with 13 bases sitting between them. The CDR3 spells CASSFPGESTIYF. The CDR3 DNA reads TGTGCCAGCAGTTTCCCGGGGGAGTCTACCATATATTTT.

This chain uses TRBV5-1 with TRBJ1-4; 11 bases line up with TRBD1. CDR3 length equals 15 residues. V lost 5 bases, J lost 2 bases, and 2 bases stayed unmatched. CDR1 and CDR2 from the germline V gene are SGHRS and YFSETQ. CDR3: CASRRTGGTNEKLFF. The CDR3 DNA reads as TGCGCCAGCAGGAGGACAGGGGGCACTAATGAAAAACTGTTTTTT.

The chain carries TRBV6-5 and TRBJ2-5; D remains unclear. V was trimmed by 8 bases and J by 4 bases, leaving 5 bases between them. The CDR3 totals 10 residues. Germline V gene lookup returns CDR1 MNHEY and CDR2 SVGAGI. The CDR3 coding sequence is TGTGCCAGCCAAGGAGAGACCCAGTACTTC. It translates to CASQGETQYF.

V is TRBV5-1 and J is TRBJ1-4, with D perhaps TRBD1 (6 bases). Trimming removed 0 bases at V and 11 bases at J, with 11 bases between. The length of the CDR3 is 13 residues. CDR1 SGHRS and CDR2 YFSETQ come from the germline V gene. CDR3 in DNA: TGCGCCAGCAGCTTGGATCGGGGGCAGAAACTGTTTTTT. Translation gives CASSLDRGQKLFF.

The chain carries TRBV4-3 and TRBJ2-3; no clear D. This CDR3 contains 14 residues. Trimming pared 0 bases from V and 2 bases from J, leaving 6 bases between. Germline V gene data show CDR1 as LGHNA and CDR2 as YSLEER. This chain's CDR3 is CASSQDMDTDTQYF. CDR3 in DNA: TGCGCCAGCAGCCAAGATATGGACACAGATACGCAGTATTTT.

This chain connects TRBV9 to TRBJ2-2; 7 bases match TRBD2. This CDR3 is built from 16 residues. The V and J ends lost 0 bases and 1 base, in that order; junction bases with no gene match: 3. Looked up from germline, CDR1 is SGDLS and CDR2 is YYNGEE. CDR3 in DNA: TGTGCCAGCAGCGTAGAGGGACTACGGAACACCGGGGAGCTGTTTTTT. As protein: CASSVEGLRNTGELFF.

This chain connects TRBV29-1 to TRBJ2-7, with TRBD2 as a possible D gene (5 bases). Germline V gives CDR1 SQVTM, CDR2 ANQGSEA. This CDR3 contains 13 residues. V lost 1 base, J lost 0 bases, and 7 bases lay in between. This chain's CDR3 is CSVEVGSSYEQYF. The CDR3 bases are TGCAGCGTTGAAGTGGGGAGCTCCTACGAGCAGTACTTC.

J is TRBJ1-2 and V is TRBV7-9; TRBD1 matches at 8 bases. Germline trimming cut 5 bases from V and 4 bases from J; bases unmatched to any gene: 6. The CDR3 is made up of 14 amino acids. Per germline, CDR1 SEHNR and CDR2 FQNEAQ (reference sequence). The CDR3 nucleotides are TGTGCCAGCAGCCCGCCGGACAGGGTCTATGGCTACACCTTC. As protein: CASSPPDRVYGYTF.

This clone was seen a single time. The chain couples TRBV20-1 to TRBJ2-7, with TRBD2 identical over 9 bases. V shed 3 bases, J shed 0 bases, and the junction held 3 bases outside the gene matches. The CDR3 extends over 14 amino acids. CDR1 and CDR2 (germline): DFQATT, SNEGSKA (reference sequence). CDR3: CSASRGGASYEQYF. In nucleotides, the CDR3 is TGCAGTGCTAGTCGCGGGGGGGCCTCCTACGAGCAGTACTTC.